These 15 T cell receptor beta chains share one sample of origin, sequenced in a study of response to subunit inactivated influenza vaccine. Each CDR3 protein gets one entry after TCRdb re-called the RT-PCR reads with MiXCR. The sample holds some 800,000 distinct CDR3 sequences, 21% seen once. The sample consisted of PBMCs from blood, taken more than 4 days after vaccination. The receptor set was obtained from a man aged 45 to 65 who received an inactivated influenza vaccine.

This clonotype was seen a handful of times. The chain employs TRBV6-2 or TRBV6-3 and TRBJ1-3; weak D call: TRBD1 (5 bases). CDR3 length: 20 residues. Germline V gene lookup returns CDR1 MNHEY and CDR2 SVGEGT. V dropped 0 bases and J dropped 0 bases, with 21 bases sitting between them. DNA of the CDR3: TGTGCCAGCAGTTACTCGACGTATCCGGGACGAAGAGACTCTGGAAACACCATATATTTT. This gives the protein CASSYSTYPGRRDSGNTIYF.

This clonotype has a handful of counts. The chain links TRBV5-1 to TRBJ2-7; 7 bases agree with TRBD2. From germline, CDR1 is SGHRS and CDR2 YFSETQ. V gave up 0 bases and J gave up 0 bases; unmatched junction bases: 9. The CDR3 is made up of 17 amino acids. This chain's CDR3 is CASSLVGRGRRSYEQYF. In DNA, the CDR3 is TGCGCCAGCAGCTTGGTAGGGAGGGGCAGACGCTCCTACGAGCAGTACTTC.

The V gene is TRBV5-1, the J gene TRBJ2-1; 9 bases align to TRBD2. J was trimmed by 8 bases and V by 4 bases; bases with no gene match: 7. CDR1 and CDR2 (germline): SGHRS, YFSETQ. This CDR3 has 14 amino acids. The CDR3 bases are TGCGCCAGCAGCGTAGCGGGAGAAATCGATGAGCAGTTCTTC. It is translated as CASSVAGEIDEQFF.

This clonotype was observed a handful of times. V is TRBV12-3 or TRBV12-4 and J is TRBJ1-2; a possible D gene is TRBD1 (5 bases). This CDR3 contains 14 residues. V shed 2 bases and J shed 8 bases, with 15 bases lying between them. This CDR3 reads CASSLSGRVQGYTF. CDR3 nucleotides: TGTGCCAGCAGTTTATCTGGCAGGGTTCAAGGCTACACCTTC.

The chain carries TRBV10-3 and TRBJ2-7; D is perhaps TRBD1 (6 bases). Between the trimmed V and J ends, which lost 0 bases and 2 bases, there was a span of 8 bases. Germline CDR1 ENHRY, CDR2 SYGVKD. The CDR3 is 14 residues long. The CDR3 is CAISESGTTYEQYF. As DNA, the CDR3 is TGTGCCATCAGTGAGTCTGGGACAACCTACGAGCAGTACTTC.

This clonotype has just a few counts. The chain recombines TRBV6-5 with TRBJ1-1; weak D call: TRBD1 (6 bases). CDR1 MNHEY and CDR2 SVGAGI come from the germline V gene. The CDR3 has 14 residues. V lost 0 bases and J 9 bases, leaving 14 bases between the germline ends. CDR3 sequence: CASSYSYREGKAFF. DNA of the CDR3: TGTGCCAGCAGTTACTCATACAGGGAGGGTAAAGCTTTCTTT.

This clonotype has just a few counts. The chain employs TRBV25-1 and TRBJ2-5, with D uncertain. V was trimmed by 1 base and J by 7 bases, leaving 4 bases between them. There are 11 residues in the CDR3. Germline-derived CDR1 and CDR2 are MGHDK and SYGVNS. CDR3 in DNA: TGTGCCAGCAGTGAATTAGGGACCCAGTACTTC. This encodes CASSELGTQYF. Full variable domain (missing parts from reference TRBV25-1 and TRBJ2-5): EADIYQTPRYLVIGTGKKITLECSQTMGHDKMYWYQQDPGMELHLIHYSYGVNSTEKGDLSSESTVSRIRTEHFPLTLESARPSHTSQYLCASSELGTQYFGPGTRLLVL.

This chain uses TRBV28 with TRBJ2-7; weak D call: TRBD2 (6 bases). The CDR3 is made up of 14 amino acids. The germline CDR1 and CDR2 sequences are MDHEN and SYDVKM. Trimming cost V 7 bases and J 0 bases, with 13 bases left between them. The CDR3 coding sequence is TGTGCCAGCACCTCTCTGGGGGGCTCCTACGAGCAGTACTTC. Translated, it gives CASTSLGGSYEQYF.

In its sample, this clonotype was seen a few times. The chain uses TRBV28 and TRBJ2-7; no firm D call. The V end lost 5 bases, the J end lost 6 bases, and 8 bases lay between the germline ends. The CDR3 runs to 11 residues. Germline loops: CDR1 MDHEN, CDR2 SYDVKM. The CDR3 DNA follows: TGTGCCAGCAGTACCACAACCGAGCAGTACTTC. It specifies CASSTTTEQYF.

This clonotype occurred a few times. The CDR3 reads CSAHISGVYNEQFF. For the CDR3, the DNA is TGCAGTGCCCACATTAGTGGGGTTTACAATGAGCAGTTCTTC. The V call is TRBV20-1, the J call TRBJ2-1; D remains ambiguous. Germline CDR1 is DFQATT and CDR2 is SNEGSKA (reference sequence). V lost 6 bases to trimming and J lost 4 bases, with 16 bases between them. This CDR3 spans 14 amino acids.

V is TRBV7-9 and J is TRBJ2-7, with 7 bases matching TRBD1. This CDR3 contains 14 residues. Germline loops: CDR1 SEHNR, CDR2 FQNEAQ (reference sequence). V shed 4 bases, J shed 0 bases, and the junction held 3 bases outside the gene matches. The CDR3 DNA follows: TGTGCCAGCAGCTCACAGGGGAACTCCTACGAGCAGTACTTC. This gives the protein CASSSQGNSYEQYF.

V and J are TRBV12-3 or TRBV12-4 and TRBJ2-1; no clear D gene. The CDR3 is 12 residues long. V was trimmed by 5 bases and J by 9 bases, leaving 11 bases between them. The CDR3 DNA reads TGTGCCAGCAGTATTAGCCGCGGTGAGCAGTTCTTC. Translating it yields CASSISRGEQFF.

This clonotype was observed a handful of times. This rearrangement joins TRBV21-1 to TRBJ2-7. TRBV21-1 is deemed a pseudogene. This CDR3 region has 15 residues. CDR3 residues: CASSKRGRNSYEQYF. The CDR3 DNA reads as TGTGCCAGCAGCAAACGAGGACGTAATTCCTACGAGCAGTACTTC.

V usage is TRBV20-1 and J usage is TRBJ2-3, with TRBD2 identical over 10 bases. This CDR3 has 15 amino acids. The germline CDR1 and CDR2 sequences are DFQATT and SNEGSKA (reference sequence). V lost 2 bases to trimming and J lost 2 bases; unmatched junction nucleotides: 4. The CDR3 DNA is TGCAGTGCTAGAAAGAGCGGGAGGGTCACAGATACGCAGTATTTT. Protein sequence: CSARKSGRVTDTQYF.

The rearrangement joins TRBV7-9 to TRBJ1-1; possibly TRBD1 for D (5 bases). Looked up from germline, CDR1 is SEHNR and CDR2 is FQNEAQ (reference sequence). The CDR3 totals 15 residues. Trimming pared 0 bases from V and 1 base from J, leaving 9 bases between. CDR3 bases: TGTGCCAGCAGCTTAGCGTACGGACAGAACACTGAAGCTTTCTTT. Its translation: CASSLAYGQNTEAFF.